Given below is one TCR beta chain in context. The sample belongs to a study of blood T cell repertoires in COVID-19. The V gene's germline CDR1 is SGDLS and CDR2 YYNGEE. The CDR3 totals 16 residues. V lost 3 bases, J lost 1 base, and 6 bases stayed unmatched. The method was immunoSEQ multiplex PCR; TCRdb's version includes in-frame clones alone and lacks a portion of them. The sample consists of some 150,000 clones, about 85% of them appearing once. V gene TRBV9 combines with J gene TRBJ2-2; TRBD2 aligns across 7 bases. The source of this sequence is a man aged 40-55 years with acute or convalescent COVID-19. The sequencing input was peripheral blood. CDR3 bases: TGTGCCAGCAGCGCCCCACGGGGGGTGAACACCGGGGAGCTGTTTTTT. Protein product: CASSAPRGVNTGELFF. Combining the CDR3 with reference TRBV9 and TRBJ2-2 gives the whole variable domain DSGVTQTPKHLITATGQRVTLRCSPRSGDLSVYWYQQSLDQGLQFLIQYYNGEERAKGNILERFSAQQFPDLHSELNLSSLELGDSALYFCASSAPRGVNTGELFFGEGSRLTVL.